The 20 T cell receptor beta chains below were found in one sample sequenced in a study of blood T cell repertoires in COVID-19. Libraries were prepared by immunoSEQ multiplex PCR; TCRdb keeps only in-frame clonotypes and omits some of them. The data contain 170,000 or so clones, almost 80% of them singletons. Sequences were obtained from PBMCs or T cells enriched from blood (not recorded which). The receptors derive from a woman aged 45 to 65 who had recovered from COVID-19.

J is TRBJ2-7 and V is TRBV2, with 7 bases fitting TRBD2. V lost 2 bases and J lost 4; bases outside the gene matches: 5. The CDR3 is 14 amino acids. The germline gives CDR1 SNHLY, CDR2 FYNNEI. DNA for the CDR3: TGTGCCAGCAGTGAAAGGGACTACCAATACGAGCAGTACTTC. It yields the protein CASSERDYQYEQYF.

V is TRBV28 and J is TRBJ1-5; 7 bases are shared with TRBD1. With 4 bases clipped from V and 3 bases from J, the junction kept 6 bases outside the gene matches. The CDR3 extends over 15 amino acids. Germline V CDR1 and CDR2: MDHEN, SYDVKM. For the CDR3, the DNA is TGTGCCAGCAGTTCAGGGGGAGCAGACAATCAGCCCCAGCATTTT. This sequence encodes CASSSGGADNQPQHF.

The chain joins TRBV2 to TRBJ2-1, with D possibly matching TRBD2 (6 bases). The CDR3 totals 20 residues. With 1 base removed from V and 5 bases from J, the gap between germline ends came to 27 bases. Per germline, CDR1 SNHLY and CDR2 FYNNEI. The DNA for the CDR3 is TGTGCCAGCAGTGAAGGGTATAGGACTACCCGTCTTCACCGAGACAATGAGCAGTTCTTC. Translation gives CASSEGYRTTRLHRDNEQFF. Based on the CDR3 plus reference TRBV2 and TRBJ2-1, the full variable domain is EPEVTQTPSHQVTQMGQEVILRCVPISNHLYFYWYRQILGQKVEFLVSFYNNEISEKSEIFDDQFSVERPDGSNFTLKIRSTKLEDSAMYFCASSEGYRTTRLHRDNEQFFGPGTRLTVL.

Here the CDR3 DNA reads TGTGCCAGCAGTTTGACTAGCGGAAACAATGAGCAGTTCTTC. Translated, it gives CASSLTSGNNEQFF. The rearrangement joins TRBV27 to TRBJ2-1; 9 bases are shared with TRBD2. With V trimmed by 3 bases and J by 5 bases, 2 bases remained unmatched. Germline V gene sequence: CDR1 MNHEY, CDR2 SMNVEV (reference sequence). CDR3 length: 14 residues.

This clone has just a few counts. The chain links TRBV4-1 to TRBJ2-1, with TRBD2 matching over 8 bases. The CDR3 is made up of 18 amino acids. The germline gives CDR1 MGHRA, CDR2 YSYEKL. Losses at the gene ends were 3 bases for V and 10 bases for J; bases not matched to a gene: 20. This CDR3 is CASSHSPVRLPRGGEQFF. The CDR3 bases are TGCGCCAGCAGCCATTCTCCTGTCCGACTCCCTCGGGGGGGAGAGCAGTTCTTC.

CDR3: CASRRQGSNTGELFF. The CDR3 DNA reads TGTGCCAGCAGGCGACAGGGCTCGAACACCGGGGAGCTGTTTTTT. This chain uses TRBV3-1 (or the pseudogene TRBV3-2) with TRBJ2-2; TRBD1 aligns across 7 bases. This CDR3 contains 15 residues. Germline assignment: CDR1 LGHDT and CDR2 YNNKEL (reference sequence). V lost 6 bases and J lost 0; bases outside the gene matches: 4.

The rearrangement uses TRBV27 and TRBJ2-7; a weak D match, TRBD2 (5 bases). V lost 6 bases to trimming and J lost 2 bases, with 11 bases between them. CDR3 size: 13 residues. CDR1 is MNHEY, CDR2 SMNVEV, per germline (reference sequence). As DNA, the CDR3 is TGTGCCAGCAGGTCGGGCGGGCCCTACGAGCAGTACTTC. The encoded protein is CASRSGGPYEQYF.

This clone was seen repeatedly, ten times or more. This chain uses TRBV11-2 with TRBJ2-7; TRBD1 might be the D (5 bases). The CDR3 consists of 16 residues. The germline gives CDR1 SGHAT, CDR2 FQNNGV. Trimming left V 2 bases short and J 0 bases short, with 14 bases between. The CDR3 DNA reads as TGTGCCAGCAGCTTAACAGGTAGTATATTCTCCTACGAGCAGTACTTC. Residues: CASSLTGSIFSYEQYF.

This sequence joins TRBV7-7 and TRBJ2-3; TRBD2 might be the D (6 bases). This CDR3 region has 15 residues. CDR1 SSHAT and CDR2 FNYEAQ come from the germline V gene (reference sequence). V was pared by 5 bases and J by 1 base, with 13 bases between. The CDR3 DNA follows: TGTGCCAGCAGCCCCTCTAGCGACCGCACAGATACGCAGTATTTT. Translation gives CASSPSSDRTDTQYF. Drawing the rest from reference TRBV7-7 and TRBJ2-3, the complete variable domain is GAGVSQSPRYKVTKRGQDVTLRCDPISSHATLYWYQQALGQGPEFLTYFNYEAQPDKSGLPSDRFSAERPEGSISTLTIQRTEQRDSAMYRCASSPSSDRTDTQYFGPGTRLTVL.

This clone was counted a few times. V usage is TRBV11-2 and J usage is TRBJ1-4; 10 bases align to TRBD1. Germline values: CDR1 SGHAT, CDR2 FQNNGV. This CDR3 has 14 amino acids. After removal of 1 base from V and 8 bases from J, the junction contained 1 base not matched to a gene. The CDR3 region has the DNA TGTGCCAGCAGCTTAGGGACAGGGGGGGAAAAACTGTTTTTT. This sequence encodes CASSLGTGGEKLFF.

This clone was seen once. This sequence joins TRBV7-8 and TRBJ2-2, with no clear D. Trimming removed 4 bases at V and 9 bases at J, with 9 bases between. The germline V gene has CDR1 SGHVS and CDR2 FQNEAQ. The CDR3 is 12 residues long. The CDR3, as DNA: TGTGCCAGCAGCTGGGCGTTCCGGGAGCTGTTTTTT. This gives the protein CASSWAFRELFF.

This clone was observed a handful of times. The rearrangement uses TRBV18 and TRBJ1-3; D is undetermined. The germline CDR1 and CDR2 sequences are KGHSH and LQKENI. The CDR3 covers 15 residues. V lost 0 bases and J lost 1, with 7 bases in between. CDR3 protein: CASSPPSLSGNTIYF. CDR3 coding DNA: TGTGCCAGCTCACCACCCTCACTTTCTGGAAACACCATATATTTT. Filled out from reference TRBV18 and TRBJ1-3, the complete variable domain reads NAGVMQNPRHLVRRRGQEARLRCSPMKGHSHVYWYRQLPEEGLKFMVYLQKENIIDESGMPKERFSAEFPKEGPSILRIQQVVRGDSAAYFCASSPPSLSGNTIYFGEGSWLTVV.

The sample holds one count of this clone. V gene TRBV7-2 combines with J gene TRBJ1-2; TRBD1 matches at 9 bases. This CDR3 contains 16 residues. CDR1 is SGHTA, CDR2 FQGNSA, per germline. The V segment lost 4 bases and the J segment 4 bases; nucleotides outside the gene matches: 10. The CDR3 reads CASSSSDRGVSYGYTF. CDR3 in DNA: TGTGCCAGCAGCTCCTCGGACAGGGGAGTGAGCTATGGCTACACCTTC.

The chain couples TRBV7-2 to TRBJ1-2, with a weak D call TRBD1 (6 bases). Trimming removed 5 bases at V and 5 bases at J, with 12 bases between. The CDR3 loop spans 13 amino acids. Germline CDR1 reads SGHTA; CDR2 reads FQGNSA. The CDR3 DNA reads as TGTGCCAGCAGCAAACAGGGCCGGTATGGCTACACCTTC. Its protein is CASSKQGRYGYTF. Supplemented by reference TRBV7-2 and TRBJ1-2, the full variable domain reads GAGVSQSPSNKVTEKGKDVELRCDPISGHTALYWYRQSLGQGLEFLIYFQGNSAPDKSGLPSDRFSAERTGGSVSTLTIQRTQQEDSAVYLCASSKQGRYGYTFGSGTRLTVV.

The chain combines TRBV5-1 with TRBJ2-1, with TRBD2 as a possible D gene (6 bases). Germline V gene data show CDR1 as SGHRS and CDR2 as YFSETQ. V was pared by 5 bases and J by 0 bases, with 9 bases between. CDR3 length equals 14 residues. The CDR3 region has the DNA TGCGCCAGCAGTCGGGAGAGCTCCTACAATGAGCAGTTCTTC. Its protein is CASSRESSYNEQFF.

The rearrangement uses TRBV5-6 and TRBJ2-1; 8 bases fit TRBD2. V trimming: 0 bases; J trimming: 6 bases; junction bases outside the gene matches: 2. Germline loops: CDR1 SGHDT, CDR2 YYEEEE. The CDR3 contains 14 residues. The CDR3 sequence is CASSLELAVNEQFF. CDR3 DNA: TGTGCCAGCAGCTTGGAACTAGCGGTCAATGAGCAGTTCTTC. Together with reference TRBV5-6 and TRBJ2-1, the CDR3 gives the full variable domain: DAGVTQSPTHLIKTRGQQVTLRCSPKSGHDTVSWYQQALGQGPQFIFQYYEEEERQRGNFPDRFSGHQFPNYSSELNVNALLLGDSALYLCASSLELAVNEQFFGPGTRLTVL.

V gene TRBV10-3 combines with J gene TRBJ2-7; TRBD2 matches 9 bases. The CDR3 is 12 amino acids. CDR1 and CDR2 (germline): ENHRY, SYGVKD. With 8 bases clipped from V and 2 bases from J, the junction kept 1 base outside the gene matches. CDR3 sequence: CAIAGGPYEQYF. The DNA of the CDR3 is TGTGCCATCGCGGGGGGGCCCTACGAGCAGTACTTC.

The V call is TRBV11-3, the J call TRBJ2-3; TRBD2 is a possible D gene (6 bases). V was cut by 5 bases and J by 5 bases, with 14 bases left in between. Germline CDR1 and CDR2: SGHNT and YENEEA. The CDR3 extends over 14 amino acids. The CDR3: CASSPGTGQDTQYF. In DNA form, the CDR3 reads TGTGCCAGCAGCCCGGGGACTGGACAAGATACGCAGTATTTT.

This clone was observed a handful of times. The rearrangement uses TRBV18 and TRBJ1-6; TRBD1 might be the D (6 bases). There are 14 residues in the CDR3. Trimming removed 3 bases at V and 9 bases at J, with 12 bases between. Per germline, CDR1 KGHSH and CDR2 LQKENI. CDR3 protein: CASSPPVQGSPLHF. The DNA for the CDR3 is TGTGCCAGCTCACCCCCCGTACAGGGTTCACCCCTCCACTTT.

This chain joins TRBV28 and TRBJ1-5; 10 bases align to TRBD1. This CDR3 has 15 residues. Per the germline V gene, CDR1 is MDHEN and CDR2 is SYDVKM. Unmatched junction bases numbered 7, after V lost 5 bases and J lost 6 bases. The CDR3 spells CASSPRQGAGQPQHF. In DNA form, the CDR3 reads TGTGCCAGCAGTCCCCGACAGGGGGCTGGTCAGCCCCAGCATTTT.